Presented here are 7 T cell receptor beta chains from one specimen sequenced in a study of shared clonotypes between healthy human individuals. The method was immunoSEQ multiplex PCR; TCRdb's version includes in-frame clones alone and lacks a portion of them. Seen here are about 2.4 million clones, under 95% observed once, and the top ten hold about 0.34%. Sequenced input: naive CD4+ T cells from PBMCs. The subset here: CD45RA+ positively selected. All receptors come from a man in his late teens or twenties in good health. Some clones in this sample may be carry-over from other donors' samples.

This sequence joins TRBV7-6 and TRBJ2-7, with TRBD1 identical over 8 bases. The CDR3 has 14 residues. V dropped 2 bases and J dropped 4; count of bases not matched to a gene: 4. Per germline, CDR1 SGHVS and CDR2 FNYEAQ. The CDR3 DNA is TGTGCCAGCAGCTTAATTACAGGGGGATACGAGCAGTACTTC. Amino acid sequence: CASSLITGGYEQYF.

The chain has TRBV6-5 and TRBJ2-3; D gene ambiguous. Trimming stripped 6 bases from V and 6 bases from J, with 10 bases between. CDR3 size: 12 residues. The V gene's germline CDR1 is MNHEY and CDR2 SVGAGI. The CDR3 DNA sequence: TGTGCCAGCAGCGCGGTGGAGGATACGCAGTATTTT. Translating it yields CASSAVEDTQYF.

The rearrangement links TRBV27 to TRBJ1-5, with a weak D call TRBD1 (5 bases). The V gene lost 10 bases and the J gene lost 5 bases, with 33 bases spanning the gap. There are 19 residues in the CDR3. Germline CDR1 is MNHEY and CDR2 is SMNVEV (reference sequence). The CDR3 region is CATRPRGNRGSSPDQPQHF. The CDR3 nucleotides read TGTGCCACACGGCCGAGGGGTAACCGGGGCTCAAGCCCGGATCAGCCCCAGCATTTT.

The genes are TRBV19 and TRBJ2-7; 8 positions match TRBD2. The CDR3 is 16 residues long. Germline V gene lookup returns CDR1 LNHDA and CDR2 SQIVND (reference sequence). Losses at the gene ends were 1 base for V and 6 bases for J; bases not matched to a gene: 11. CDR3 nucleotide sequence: TGTGCCAGTAGTATAGGGGCGGCGGGAGGCCGCTCCGAGCAGTACTTC. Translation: CASSIGAAGGRSEQYF.

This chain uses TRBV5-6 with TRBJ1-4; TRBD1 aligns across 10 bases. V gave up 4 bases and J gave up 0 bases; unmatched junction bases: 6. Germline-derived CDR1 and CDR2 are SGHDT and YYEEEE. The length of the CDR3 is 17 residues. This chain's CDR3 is CASSRGQGMSTNEKLFF. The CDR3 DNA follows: TGTGCCAGCAGCCGGGGACAGGGGATGTCAACTAATGAAAAACTGTTTTTT. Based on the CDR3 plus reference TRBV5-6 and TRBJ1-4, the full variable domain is DAGVTQSPTHLIKTRGQQVTLRCSPKSGHDTVSWYQQALGQGPQFIFQYYEEEERQRGNFPDRFSGHQFPNYSSELNVNALLLGDSALYLCASSRGQGMSTNEKLFFGSGTQLSVL.

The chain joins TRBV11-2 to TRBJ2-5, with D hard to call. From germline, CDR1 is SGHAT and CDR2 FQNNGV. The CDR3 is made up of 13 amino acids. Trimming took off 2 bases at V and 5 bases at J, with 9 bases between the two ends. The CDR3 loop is CASSLMSSETQYF. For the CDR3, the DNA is TGTGCCAGCAGCTTAATGAGTTCGGAGACCCAGTACTTC.

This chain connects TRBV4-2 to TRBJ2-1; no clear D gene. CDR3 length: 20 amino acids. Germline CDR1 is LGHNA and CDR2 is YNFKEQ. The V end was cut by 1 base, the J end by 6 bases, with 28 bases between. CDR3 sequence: CASSQVSSEGLIRSGNEQFF. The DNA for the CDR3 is TGTGCCAGCAGCCAAGTAAGTTCCGAAGGGCTTATCCGCTCCGGCAATGAGCAGTTCTTC.